This is a list of T cell receptor beta chains from one sample in a study of T cell responses to AZD1222 COVID-19 vaccine. TCRdb's table, derived via immunoSEQ multiplex PCR, lists solely in-frame clones and lacks some. The table records more than 70,000 clones, approximately 88% of them present only once. Here the sequenced sample was peripheral blood, taken 28 days after the second AZD1222 dose. The receptors stem from an adult who received the AZD1222 COVID-19 vaccine. Both conserved end residues are part of each CDR3. A D gene is named only where the DNA matches it firmly. The size entry is marked missing in some rows and otherwise reads once, few, many or a size class.

clone size	V gene	D gene	J gene	CDR3 protein	CDR3 DNA
NA	TRBV30	NA	TRBJ2-2	CAWNRGGSTGELFF	TGTGCCTGGAATCGTGGGGGGTCTACCGGGGAGCTGTTTTTT
few	TRBV7-9	TRBD1	TRBJ1-6	CASSTGQGPYNSPLHF	TGTGCCAGCAGCACCGGACAGGGCCCCTATAATTCACCCCTCCACTTT
few	TRBV6-5	TRBD1	TRBJ2-7	CASGRQGRYEQYF	TGTGCCAGTGGGAGACAGGGGCGATACGAGCAGTACTTC
NA	TRBV19	NA	TRBJ2-1	CATYGGPSYNEQFF	TGTGCCACCTACGGAGGCCCCTCCTACAATGAGCAGTTCTTC
once	TRBV9	NA	TRBJ1-2	CASSVDVGLTYGYTF	TGTGCCAGCAGCGTAGATGTGGGTCTGACCTATGGCTACACCTTC
NA	TRBV24-1	NA	TRBJ2-1	CATESRGDEQFF	TGTGCCACCGAGTCCCGGGGCGATGAGCAGTTCTTC
NA	TRBV5-5	NA	TRBJ1-1	CASSLGGRAEAFF	TGTGCCAGCAGCTTAGGCGGGAGGGCTGAAGCTTTCTTT
few	TRBV20-1	NA	TRBJ1-2	CSTRVLRGYTF	TGCAGTACAAGGGTGCTACGTGGCTACACCTTC
NA	TRBV6-1	NA	TRBJ2-1	CASSEMGGYNEQFF	TGTGCCAGCAGTGAAATGGGAGGTTACAATGAGCAGTTCTTC
NA	TRBV2	TRBD1	TRBJ1-5	CASSGQGGGQPQHF	TGTGCCAGCAGTGGACAGGGAGGAGGACAGCCCCAGCATTTT
NA	TRBV19	NA	TRBJ1-2	CASSIRQPANYGYTF	TGTGCCAGTAGTATCCGCCAGCCGGCTAACTATGGCTACACCTTC
NA	TRBV5-4	TRBD1	TRBJ1-1	CASSLAAAGGTEAFF	TGTGCCAGCAGCTTGGCAGCGGCAGGGGGCACTGAAGCTTTCTTT
once	TRBV10-2	NA	TRBJ2-3	CASSDSSRPTQYF	TGCGCCAGCAGTGACAGTAGTAGGCCTACGCAGTATTTT
NA	TRBV4-1	NA	TRBJ1-4	CASSQSPGRGTNEKLFF	TGCGCCAGCAGCCAATCCCCCGGCCGGGGAACTAATGAAAAACTGTTTTTT
NA	TRBV29-1	TRBD2	TRBJ2-5	CSVEGAGGPGKTQYF	TGCAGCGTTGAAGGGGCGGGGGGGCCTGGAAAGACCCAGTACTTC
few	TRBV12-3/TRBV12-4	NA	TRBJ1-6	CASRDTYNSPLHF	TGTGCCAGCCGAGACACTTATAATTCACCCCTCCACTTT
NA	TRBV9	NA	TRBJ2-1	CASSVMVTSSYNEQFF	TGTGCCAGCAGCGTAATGGTAACTAGCTCCTACAATGAGCAGTTCTTC
NA	TRBV6-1	TRBD1	TRBJ1-5	CASSEGDWTGAQHF	TGTGCCAGCAGCGAAGGGGACTGGACAGGCGCCCAGCATTTT
once	TRBV14	NA	TRBJ1-1	CASSLLSNTEAFF	TGTGCCAGCAGCCTCTTATCGAACACTGAAGCTTTCTTT
NA	TRBV15	NA	TRBJ2-3	CATSRDQITADTQYF	TGTGCCACCAGCAGAGATCAGATTACCGCAGATACGCAGTATTTT
few	TRBV9	NA	TRBJ2-1	CASGGNEQFF	TGTGCCAGCGGGGGGAATGAGCAGTTCTTC
NA	TRBV3-1/TRBV3-2	NA	TRBJ2-7	CASSQDHRSSRQYF	TGTGCCAGCAGCCAAGATCACCGCTCATCAAGGCAGTACTTC
NA	TRBV2	NA	TRBJ2-3	CASSQGKGADTQYF	TGTGCCAGCAGCCAGGGGAAGGGGGCAGATACGCAGTATTTT
NA	TRBV7-9	NA	TRBJ2-6	CASSFRDSGANVLTF	TGTGCCAGCAGCTTCCGGGACTCTGGGGCCAACGTCCTGACTTTC
NA	TRBV30	NA	TRBJ2-3	CAWSKQRLSTDTQYF	TGTGCCTGGAGTAAGCAGAGACTTAGCACAGATACGCAGTATTTT
NA	TRBV10-1	NA	TRBJ2-7	CASSDIMASVQYF	TGCGCCAGCAGTGATATTATGGCTTCCGTGCAGTACTTC
NA	TRBV6-5	TRBD1	TRBJ1-6	CASSYRTGGYSPLHF	TGTGCCAGCAGTTACCGGACAGGGGGATATTCACCCCTCCACTTT
once	TRBV19	TRBD1	TRBJ2-7	CASREQGDISYEQYF	TGTGCCAGTAGGGAACAGGGGGACATCTCCTACGAGCAGTACTTC
once	TRBV19	TRBD1	TRBJ2-7	CASSLFSGQGAYEQYF	TGTGCCAGTAGTTTATTTTCGGGACAGGGAGCCTACGAGCAGTACTTC
NA	TRBV9	NA	TRBJ2-3	CASSVVGRGTDTQYF	TGTGCCAGCAGCGTAGTGGGGCGGGGCACAGATACGCAGTATTTT
once	TRBV10-3	TRBD1	TRBJ2-3	CAISAHRQGATDTQYF	TGTGCCATCAGTGCCCATCGGCAGGGGGCAACAGATACGCAGTATTTT
once	TRBV18	TRBD1	TRBJ1-1	CASSPQTGILTEAFF	TGTGCCAGCTCACCCCAGACAGGGATACTCACTGAAGCTTTCTTT
once	TRBV5-4	NA	TRBJ2-7	CASRPDSNTYEQYF	TGTGCCAGCAGACCAGACAGTAATACCTACGAGCAGTACTTC
NA	TRBV7-9	TRBD1	TRBJ1-4	CASSLAGQGEKLFF	TGTGCCAGCAGCTTGGCGGGACAGGGTGAAAAACTGTTTTTT
NA	TRBV5-1	TRBD1	TRBJ1-4	CASSWGQAFEEKLFF	TGCGCCAGCAGCTGGGGACAGGCCTTTGAAGAAAAACTGTTTTTT
NA	TRBV27	NA	TRBJ2-6	CASSGGSTAGANVLTF	TGTGCCAGCAGCGGGGGCTCCACTGCTGGGGCCAACGTCCTGACTTTC
NA	TRBV5-1	NA	TRBJ1-5	CASSLAGGSNQPQHF	TGCGCCAGCAGCTTGGCTGGGGGGAGCAATCAGCCCCAGCATTTT
NA	TRBV29-1	NA	TRBJ1-5	CSVGLGAGQPQHF	TGCAGCGTTGGCTTGGGGGCAGGTCAGCCCCAGCATTTT
NA	TRBV19	NA	TRBJ1-6	CASSFDGFSSYNSPLHF	TGTGCCAGTAGTTTCGACGGATTTAGCTCCTATAATTCACCCCTCCACTTT
NA	TRBV3-1/TRBV3-2	NA	TRBJ1-2	CASSQVGSAANYGYTF	TGTGCCAGCAGCCAAGTTGGTTCGGCGGCTAACTATGGCTACACCTTC
NA	TRBV7-9	NA	TRBJ2-2	CASSLTAYAGELFF	TGTGCCAGCAGCTTAACAGCATACGCCGGGGAGCTGTTTTTT
NA	TRBV6-5	NA	TRBJ2-7	CASSPDTPPYEQYF	TGTGCCAGCAGTCCGGACACGCCACCGTACGAGCAGTACTTC
NA	TRBV29-1	TRBD2	TRBJ2-3	CSVALAGGKTDTQYF	TGCAGCGTTGCACTAGCGGGGGGGAAGACAGATACGCAGTATTTT
NA	TRBV10-3	NA	TRBJ2-7	CAISDAASYEQYF	TGTGCCATCAGTGATGCGGCTAGCTACGAGCAGTACTTC
NA	TRBV7-9	NA	TRBJ1-3	CASSFSLLSGNTIYF	TGTGCCAGCAGCTTTAGTCTACTCTCTGGAAACACCATATATTTT
NA	TRBV10-3	NA	TRBJ1-6	CAISEAVRKSPLHF	TGTGCCATCAGTGAAGCCGTAAGGAAATCACCCCTCCACTTT
NA	TRBV7-8	TRBD1	TRBJ2-1	CASSSLGGQGAWEQFF	TGTGCCAGCAGCTCGTTGGGGGGACAGGGGGCCTGGGAGCAGTTCTTC
NA	TRBV2	NA	TRBJ2-3	CASSETGGPGDTQYF	TGTGCCAGCAGTGAAACGGGGGGCCCAGGAGATACGCAGTATTTT
NA	TRBV19	NA	TRBJ1-1	CASSSPYTANTEAFF	TGTGCCAGTAGTTCTCCTTACACGGCTAACACTGAAGCTTTCTTT
NA	TRBV21-1	NA	TRBJ1-1	CASSKEVRVIHTEAFF	TGTGCCAGCAGCAAAGAGGTCAGAGTTATTCACACTGAAGCTTTCTTT